The entry that follows covers one T cell receptor (beta chain) sequence. This entry comes from a study of blood T cell repertoires in COVID-19. Study summary: PBMCs, B-cell-depleted T cells, or T cells were the source of the cDNA or gDNA that made up the material.

Germline CDR1 LNHDA, CDR2 SQIVND (reference sequence). The CDR3 runs to 16 residues. The germline V and J ends were trimmed by 3 bases and 0 bases, with 12 bases remaining between them. In the original analysis: Amplification from reference gene primers served as the basis for estimated nucleated cell counts. Assay used: immunoSEQ multiplex PCR; TCRdb lists only in-frame clones, some missing. V, J and clone size are those of that table, while D and trimming were read from the DNA. This sample carries a few hundred thousand clones, 75% to 90% of them seen once, and the ten largest clones take roughly 4%. Enrollees, about 18 to 95 years old, lived in about two dozen US areas. Which cohort a participant joined came from the clinical history participants gave.

This rearrangement joins TRBV19 to TRBJ2-1; a possible D gene is TRBD2 (5 bases). The clonotype was recovered from a woman aged 25 to 39 who had recovered from COVID-19. Sequencing was done on a sample of PBMCs or T cells enriched from blood (not recorded which). CDR3 DNA sequence: TGTGCCAGTAGTATTTTAGCGACCCGCTCCTACAATGAGCAGTTCTTC. It is translated as CASSILATRSYNEQFF. Combining the CDR3 with reference TRBV19 and TRBJ2-1 gives the whole variable domain DGGITQSPKYLFRKEGQNVTLSCEQNLNHDAMYWYRQDPGQGLRLIYYSQIVNDFQKGDIAEGYSVSREKKESFPLTVTSAQKNPTAFYLCASSILATRSYNEQFFGPGTRLTVL.